This entry concerns a single T cell receptor beta chain. Antigen unknown. These data belong to a study of T cells after posttransplantation cyclophosphamide. Findings and caveats of the study: TRB overlap between skin or GI tissue T cells and blood was limited. Donor-recipient repertoire similarity was low at 1-2 months, rising over year one. Recipient CMV seropositivity and CMV reactivation strongly tracked TRB clonality.

Assay: immunoSEQ multiplex PCR; the TCRdb copy retains only in-frame clones and omits some. The data show about 22,000 clones, more than 80% seen once. Germline values: CDR1 SGHTS, CDR2 YDEGEE. The CDR3 runs to 12 residues. Sampled 1 year posttransplant, controls received myeloablative marrow transplants, methotrexate and a calcineurin inhibitor. The genes are TRBV5-8 and TRBJ2-5; D is ambiguous. The sequenced sample was PBMCs, obtained after an allogeneic stem cell transplant with a calcineurin inhibitor and methotrexate. The clonotype comes from a female patient between 50 and 60 years old who received an allogeneic stem cell transplant from an unrelated donor, was CMV-positive, and had chronic GVHD only. Some T cells may have originated in the graft donor. DNA of the CDR3: TGTGCTTTGGCTTGGAGAATCAAGACCCAGTACTTC. Translating gives CALAWRIKTQYF.